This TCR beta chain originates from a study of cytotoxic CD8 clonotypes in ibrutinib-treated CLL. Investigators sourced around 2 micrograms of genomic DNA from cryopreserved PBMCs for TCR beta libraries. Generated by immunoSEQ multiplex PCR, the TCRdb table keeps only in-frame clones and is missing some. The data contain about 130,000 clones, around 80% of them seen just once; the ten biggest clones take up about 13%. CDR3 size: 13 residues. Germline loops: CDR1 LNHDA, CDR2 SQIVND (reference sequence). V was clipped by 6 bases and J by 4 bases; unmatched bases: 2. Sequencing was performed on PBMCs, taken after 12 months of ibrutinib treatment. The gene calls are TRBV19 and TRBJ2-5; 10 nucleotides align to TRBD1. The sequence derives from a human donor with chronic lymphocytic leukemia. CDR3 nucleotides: TGTGCCAGTAGGGACAGGGGGGGAGAGACCCAGTACTTC. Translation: CASRDRGGETQYF. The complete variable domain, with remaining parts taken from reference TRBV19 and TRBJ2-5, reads DGGITQSPKYLFRKEGQNVTLSCEQNLNHDAMYWYRQDPGQGLRLIYYSQIVNDFQKGDIAEGYSVSREKKESFPLTVTSAQKNPTAFYLCASRDRGGETQYFGPGTRLLVL.